This T cell receptor beta chain comes out of a study of T cells in Graves' hyperthyroidism and ophthalmopathy. Study findings and constraints: From stable hyperthyroidism, ophthalmopathy was separated by a 13 V-J model.

This clonotype has a count of ten or more. Antigen unknown. Amplified TCR beta CDR3 regions came from RNA transcripts. A first-round RT-PCR of the TCR CDR3 used the HTBI primer set. TCRdb passed the multiplex PCR reads through MiXCR, listing each CDR3 protein once. The sample records hundreds of thousands of distinct CDR3 sequences, approximately 25% being singletons. This CDR3 is 16 amino acids long. Germline V gives CDR1 LNHDA, CDR2 SQIVND (reference sequence). Trimming cost V 5 bases and J 4 bases; bases outside gene matches: 8. PBMCs were obtained from 7.5 to 10 ml fresh peripheral blood. The source is a woman in her thirties with Graves' ophthalmopathy. The sequenced sample consisted of blood. J is TRBJ1-1 and V is TRBV19; TRBD1 matches 12 bases. The CDR3 DNA sequence: TGTGCCAGTAGTCTCCGGGACAGGGGGCCGAGCACTGAAGCTTTCTTT. Protein product: CASSLRDRGPSTEAFF.